These 25 T cell receptor beta chains were sequenced from one sample in a study of cytomegalovirus exposure and HLA in healthy donors. PCR involved 60 Vbeta and 13 Jbeta primers. Sequencing was performed with immunoSEQ multiplex PCR; in TCRdb, only in-frame clones are kept and a portion is missing. This table has 140,000 or so clones, 61% appearing once. Material: PBMCs. The source is a male donor in good health and CMV-seronegative.

This chain connects TRBV18 to TRBJ2-3, with 7 bases aligning to TRBD2. Germline V lookup: CDR1 KGHSH, CDR2 LQKENI. This CDR3 contains 16 residues. Unmatched junction bases numbered 8, after V lost 3 bases and J lost 2 bases. CDR3 loop: CASSPGRGFNTDTQYF. The CDR3 nucleotides read TGTGCCAGCTCACCGGGGCGGGGGTTCAACACAGATACGCAGTATTTT.

As DNA, the CDR3 is TGTGCCAGCAGCCCCCACCGCGGAGACTCCTACGAGCAGTACTTC. Encoded protein: CASSPHRGDSYEQYF. J is TRBJ2-7 and V is TRBV11-2; no definite D call. Germline loops: CDR1 SGHAT, CDR2 FQNNGV. The CDR3 contains 15 residues. V was pared by 5 bases and J by 0 bases, with 14 bases between.

This chain links TRBV7-9 with TRBJ2-3, with TRBD2 as a possible D gene (5 bases). In germline, CDR1 is SEHNR, CDR2 FQNEAQ (reference sequence). Trimming stripped 0 bases from V and 0 bases from J, with 16 bases between. The CDR3 loop spans 18 amino acids. The CDR3 spells CASSLAPGGNPSTDTQYF. As DNA, the CDR3 is TGTGCCAGCAGCTTAGCCCCCGGAGGTAATCCTAGCACAGATACGCAGTATTTT.

The J gene is TRBJ2-1, the V gene TRBV11-3, with 7 bases that match TRBD2. V trimming: 4 bases; J trimming: 3 bases; junction bases outside the gene matches: 6. Germline V gives CDR1 SGHNT, CDR2 YENEEA. The CDR3 consists of 15 residues. The CDR3, as DNA: TGTGCCAGCAGCTCCCGGGGGGACTACTACAATGAGCAGTTCTTC. Amino acids: CASSSRGDYYNEQFF.

This clone occurred once. This chain's CDR3 is CASTPQVGAKGPQHF. CDR3 nucleotides: TGTGCCAGTACCCCCCAGGTTGGGGCGAAGGGGCCCCAGCATTTT. The rearrangement links TRBV19 to TRBJ1-5; a weak D match, TRBD1 (5 bases). CDR3 length: 15 amino acids. Germline CDR1 and CDR2: LNHDA and SQIVND (reference sequence). V gave up 7 bases and J gave up 9 bases, with 22 bases separating them.

The chain combines TRBV18 with TRBJ1-2, with a possible D match to TRBD1 (5 bases). CDR1 and CDR2 from the germline V gene are KGHSH and LQKENI. The germline V and J ends were trimmed by 6 bases and 4 bases, with 9 bases remaining between them. CDR3 length equals 12 residues. The CDR3 reads CASSMGGYGYTF. DNA for the CDR3: TGTGCCAGCTCCATGGGGGGCTATGGCTACACCTTC.

In regard to this clone: Mismatch with germline at one junction end may stem from a read error. Other nucleotide sequences in the sample specify the same CDR3. The chain joins TRBV7-9 to TRBJ1-1; no definite D call. The V gene's germline CDR1 is SEHNR and CDR2 FQNEAQ (reference sequence). The CDR3 length is 12 residues. The CDR3 DNA reads TGTTCCAGCAGCTTCATGAACACTGAAGCTTTCTTT. It translates to CSSSFMNTEAFF.

This rearrangement joins TRBV4-1 to TRBJ1-6, with a tentative D call TRBD1 (5 bases). CDR1 MGHRA and CDR2 YSYEKL come from the germline V gene. V lost 1 base and J 6 bases, leaving 10 bases between the germline ends. The CDR3 has 15 amino acids. The CDR3 DNA reads as TGCGCCAGCAGCCAAGCGATAGACAGTAATTCACCCCTCCACTTT. This gives the protein CASSQAIDSNSPLHF.

J is TRBJ2-7 and V is TRBV6-5; 10 nucleotides line up with TRBD2. Germline CDR1 MNHEY, CDR2 SVGAGI. This CDR3 contains 16 residues. With 2 bases clipped from V and 4 bases from J, the junction kept 8 bases outside the gene matches. In DNA form, the CDR3 reads TGTGCCAGCAGTTACCCCCAAGCGGGGGGGTATTACGAGCAGTACTTC. Translating gives CASSYPQAGGYYEQYF.

V and J are TRBV2 and TRBJ1-3; 10 nucleotides line up with TRBD1. J lost 8 bases, V lost 3 bases, and 16 bases had no gene match. Looked up from germline, CDR1 is SNHLY and CDR2 is FYNNEI. The CDR3 runs 18 residues. CDR3 nucleotide sequence: TGTGCCAGCAGTGATTACTCCCTCTGGACAGGGGGTGGGGACACCATATATTTT. It translates to CASSDYSLWTGGGDTIYF.

The chain uses TRBV9 and TRBJ1-6; 8 nucleotides match TRBD1. V was clipped by 4 bases and J by 8 bases; unmatched bases: 5. The CDR3 covers 14 residues. Looked up from germline, CDR1 is SGDLS and CDR2 is YYNGEE. CDR3 bases: TGTGCCAGCAGCAAGTCAGGGGGCTATTCACCCCTCCACTTT. This gives the protein CASSKSGGYSPLHF.

This clone was recorded only once. The V and J genes are TRBV5-1 and TRBJ1-5; 8 bases align to TRBD1. The germline gives CDR1 SGHRS, CDR2 YFSETQ. The J segment lost 4 bases and the V segment lost 0 bases, leaving 0 bases of the junction unmatched. The CDR3 covers 14 residues. The CDR3 region is CASSLDRGNQPQHF. The CDR3 DNA sequence: TGCGCCAGCAGCTTGGACAGGGGGAATCAGCCCCAGCATTTT.

The chain has TRBV4-3 and TRBJ2-2, with D possibly matching TRBD1 (6 bases). CDR1 and CDR2 from the germline V gene are LGHNA and YSLEER. Trimming left V 4 bases short and J 1 base short, with 19 bases between. CDR3 length equals 18 residues. The CDR3 is CASSLWLPGTQNTGELFF. The CDR3 bases are TGCGCCAGCAGCCTATGGCTACCGGGGACACAGAACACCGGGGAGCTGTTTTTT.

The V gene is TRBV28, the J gene TRBJ2-7; D possibly corresponds to TRBD2 (6 bases). Germline V gene lookup returns CDR1 MDHEN and CDR2 SYDVKM. With 10 bases removed from V and 6 bases from J, the gap between germline ends came to 13 bases. CDR3 length: 11 residues. In DNA, the CDR3 is TGTGCCACTCAGGCGGGGTGCGAGCAGTACTTC. This encodes CATQAGCEQYF.

Here the CDR3 reads CASSSRHLTRLIDTQYF. The CDR3 coding sequence is TGTGCCAGCAGCTCCCGACATCTGACCCGCCTAATAGATACGCAGTATTTT. V and J are TRBV14 and TRBJ2-3; D is unresolved. The CDR3 loop spans 17 amino acids. The germline gives CDR1 SGHDN, CDR2 FVKESK. V shed 5 bases and J shed 5 bases, with 23 bases lying between them.

The J gene is TRBJ1-2, the V gene TRBV6-6, with D possibly TRBD1 on 5 matching bases. The CDR3 spans 15 residues. V lost 6 bases to trimming and J lost 5 bases, with 19 bases between them. Per the germline V gene, CDR1 is MNHNY and CDR2 is SVGAGI (reference sequence). The CDR3 protein is CASSPGDYSIYGYTF. In nucleotides, the CDR3 is TGTGCCAGCAGCCCGGGGGACTATTCTATATATGGCTACACCTTC.

The V call is TRBV7-6, the J call TRBJ2-2; D is perhaps TRBD2 (6 bases). The V end was cut by 0 bases, the J end by 4 bases, with 15 bases between. This CDR3 has 17 residues. CDR1 and CDR2 from the germline V gene are SGHVS and FNYEAQ. The CDR3 bases are TGTGCCAGCAGCTTAGCGTTGGGTCGGGGGAGCACCGGGGAGCTGTTTTTT. Its protein is CASSLALGRGSTGELFF. Supplemented by reference TRBV7-6 and TRBJ2-2, the full variable domain reads GAGVSQSPRYKVTKRGQDVALRCDPISGHVSLYWYRQALGQGPEFLTYFNYEAQQDKSGLPNDRFSAERPEGSISTLTIQRTEQRDSAMYRCASSLALGRGSTGELFFGEGSRLTVL.

The chain employs TRBV2 and TRBJ1-2; perhaps TRBD1 as D (5 bases). CDR1 SNHLY and CDR2 FYNNEI come from the germline V gene. The germline V and J ends were trimmed by 2 bases and 4 bases, with 11 bases remaining between them. The CDR3 has 14 amino acids. CDR3 sequence reads: CASSETRVSYGYTF. CDR3 coding DNA: TGTGCCAGCAGTGAAACCAGGGTGAGCTATGGCTACACCTTC.

This clone was detected a few times. The V and J genes are TRBV28 and TRBJ2-7; the match to TRBD1 covers 7 bases. This CDR3 is built from 15 residues. Germline CDR1 is MDHEN and CDR2 is SYDVKM. V shed 3 bases, J shed 4 bases, and the junction held 9 bases outside the gene matches. The CDR3 DNA follows: TGTGCCAGCAGTTTCGACAGGGTCAGTAGTTACGAGCAGTACTTC. Encoded protein: CASSFDRVSSYEQYF.

This clone occurred a few times. The chain carries TRBV6-1 and TRBJ2-7; TRBD1 matches 8 bases. This CDR3 region has 17 residues. CDR1 and CDR2 (germline): MNHNS, SASEGT. J gave up 1 base and V 4 bases, and 12 bases lay outside the gene matches. For the CDR3, the DNA is TGTGCCAGCAGTGGAATGGGACAGGCGATTGCTTCCTACGAGCAGTACTTC. Translating gives CASSGMGQAIASYEQYF.

This chain connects TRBV18 to TRBJ1-6; TRBD1 aligns across 8 bases. With 3 bases clipped from V and 7 bases from J, the junction kept 2 bases outside the gene matches. The CDR3 length is 14 residues. Per the germline V gene, CDR1 is KGHSH and CDR2 is LQKENI. The CDR3, as DNA: TGTGCCAGCTCACCTCCAGGGGGCAATTCACCCCTCCACTTT. Its protein is CASSPPGGNSPLHF. Full variable domain (rest looked up from reference TRBV18 and TRBJ1-6): NAGVMQNPRHLVRRRGQEARLRCSPMKGHSHVYWYRQLPEEGLKFMVYLQKENIIDESGMPKERFSAEFPKEGPSILRIQQVVRGDSAAYFCASSPPGGNSPLHFGNGTRLTVT.

In its sample, this clone was seen once. The chain joins TRBV20-1 to TRBJ2-7, with 10 bases lining up with TRBD1. The CDR3 covers 11 residues. The V gene end was trimmed by 7 bases and the J gene end by 9 bases; junction bases not matched to a gene: 6. CDR1 is DFQATT, CDR2 SNEGSKA, per germline (reference sequence). As DNA, the CDR3 is TGCAGTGGGAGACAGGGGGCGAGGCAGTACTTC. Translated: CSGRQGARQYF.

The genes are TRBV6-1 and TRBJ2-7; D may be TRBD2 (5 bases). The CDR3 is made up of 13 amino acids. CDR1 is MNHNS, CDR2 SASEGT, per germline. With 6 bases removed from V and 5 bases from J, the gap between germline ends came to 14 bases. CDR3 sequence (DNA): TGTGCCAGCAGGGGAAGGGAGAAGGACGAGCAGTACTTC. This sequence encodes CASRGREKDEQYF.

The V call is TRBV6-1, the J call TRBJ1-2, with D unresolved. CDR3 length: 16 residues. Trimming removed 0 bases from V and 3 bases from J, with 14 bases in between. CDR1 and CDR2 (germline): MNHNS, SASEGT. CDR3 in DNA: TGTGCCAGCAGTGAAGCGATCGGTCTCCAGGACTATGGCTACACCTTC. Translating gives CASSEAIGLQDYGYTF.

The chain links TRBV15 to TRBJ2-3, with 7 bases that match TRBD2. The length of the CDR3 is 14 residues. The V and J ends lost 5 bases and 0 bases, in that order; junction bases with no gene match: 2. Germline V gene data show CDR1 as LNHNV and CDR2 as YYDKDF (reference sequence). The CDR3 spells CATSGGGSTDTQYF. CDR3 bases: TGTGCCACCAGCGGCGGGGGTAGCACAGATACGCAGTATTTT.